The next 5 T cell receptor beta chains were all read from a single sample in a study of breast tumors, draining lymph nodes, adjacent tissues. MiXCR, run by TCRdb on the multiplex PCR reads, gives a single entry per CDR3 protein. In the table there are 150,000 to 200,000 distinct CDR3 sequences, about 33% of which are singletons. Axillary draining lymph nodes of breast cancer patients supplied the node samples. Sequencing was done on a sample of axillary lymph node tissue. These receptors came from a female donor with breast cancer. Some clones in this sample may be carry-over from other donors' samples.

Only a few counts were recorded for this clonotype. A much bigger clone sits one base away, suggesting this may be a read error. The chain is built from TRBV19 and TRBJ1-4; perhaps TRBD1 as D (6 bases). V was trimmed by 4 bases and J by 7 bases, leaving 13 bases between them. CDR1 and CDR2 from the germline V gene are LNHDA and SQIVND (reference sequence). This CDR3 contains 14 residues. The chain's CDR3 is CASSSGQKLEKLFF. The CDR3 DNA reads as TGTGCCAGTAGTAGCGGACAGAAACTTGAAAAACTGTTTTTT.

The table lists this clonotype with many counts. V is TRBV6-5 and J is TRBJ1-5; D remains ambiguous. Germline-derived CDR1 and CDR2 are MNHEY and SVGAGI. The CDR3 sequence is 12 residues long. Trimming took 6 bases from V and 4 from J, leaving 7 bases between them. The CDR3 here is CASRTMNQPQHF. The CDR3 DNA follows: TGTGCCAGCAGAACAATGAATCAGCCCCAGCATTTT.

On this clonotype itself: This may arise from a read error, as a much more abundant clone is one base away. Here the CDR3 reads CASTLQGGNYGYTF. The CDR3 bases are TGTGCCAGCACGCTACAGGGTGGTAACTATGGCTACACCTTC. The chain links TRBV6-5 to TRBJ1-2, with a weak D call TRBD1 (6 bases). Trimming shortened V by 7 bases and J by 1 base, and 13 bases separated the two germline ends. This CDR3 region has 14 residues. Per the germline V gene, CDR1 is MNHEY and CDR2 is SVGAGI.

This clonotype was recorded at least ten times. The CDR3 spells CASSLEASGSPYEQYF. For the CDR3, the DNA is TGTGCCAGCAGCTTAGAGGCTAGCGGGAGTCCCTACGAGCAGTACTTC. The chain has TRBV7-9 and TRBJ2-7; TRBD2 aligns across 10 bases. Per the germline V gene, CDR1 is SEHNR and CDR2 is FQNEAQ (reference sequence). V shed 1 base and J 2 bases; nucleotides not matched to a gene: 5. The CDR3 extends over 16 amino acids.

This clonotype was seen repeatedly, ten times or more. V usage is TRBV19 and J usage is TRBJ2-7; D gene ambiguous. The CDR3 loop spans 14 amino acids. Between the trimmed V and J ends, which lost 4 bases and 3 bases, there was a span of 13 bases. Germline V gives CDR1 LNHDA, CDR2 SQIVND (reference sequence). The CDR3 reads CASSSFAAHYEQYF. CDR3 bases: TGTGCCAGTAGTAGCTTCGCGGCGCACTACGAGCAGTACTTC.